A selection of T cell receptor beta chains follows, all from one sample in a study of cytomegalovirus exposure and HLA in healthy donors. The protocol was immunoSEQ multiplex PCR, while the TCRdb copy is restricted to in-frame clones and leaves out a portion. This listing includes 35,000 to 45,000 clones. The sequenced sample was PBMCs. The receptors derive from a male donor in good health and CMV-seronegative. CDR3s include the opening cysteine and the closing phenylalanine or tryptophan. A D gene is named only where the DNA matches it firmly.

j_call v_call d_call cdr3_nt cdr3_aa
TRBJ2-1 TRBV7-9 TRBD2 TGTGCCAGCAGCCCCTTTAGCGGGAGAATGGGTCATGAGCAGTTCTTC CASSPFSGRMGHEQFF
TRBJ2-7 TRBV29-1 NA TGCAGCCTGGACAAGTCTTTGGAGCAGTACTTC CSLDKSLEQYF
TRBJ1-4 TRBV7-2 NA TGTGCCAGCAGCTTACCGCCGGCGGACAAGCTGTTTTTT CASSLPPADKLFF
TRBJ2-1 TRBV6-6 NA TGTGCCAGCAGTTTTTTGAAGTTAGCCTACAATGAGCAGTTCTTC CASSFLKLAYNEQFF
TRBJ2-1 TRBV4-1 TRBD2 TGCGCCAGCAGTCCCTTAGCGGGGGGAGGAGAGCAGTTCTTC CASSPLAGGGEQFF
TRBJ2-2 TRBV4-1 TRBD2 TGCGCCAGCAGCCACGCTAGCGGGAGCTCCACCGGGGAGCTGTTTTTT CASSHASGSSTGELFF
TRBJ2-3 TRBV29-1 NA TGCAGCGTTTCAGGCAAATCTAGCACAGATACGCAGTATTTT CSVSGKSSTDTQYF
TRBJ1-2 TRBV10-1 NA TGCGCCAGCAGTGACTCGTTACGGGATGGCTACACCTTC CASSDSLRDGYTF
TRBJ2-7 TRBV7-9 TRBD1 TGTGCCAGCAGGGGACAGGGGCTAACCTACGAGCAGTACTTC CASRGQGLTYEQYF
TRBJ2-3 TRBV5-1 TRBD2 TGCGCCAGCAGCCCCGTACTAGCGGGGGGCCCTTTGGATACGCAGTATTTT CASSPVLAGGPLDTQYF
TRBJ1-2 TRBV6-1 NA TGTGCCAGCACTCCATCCAGGGAGGGCTATGGCTACACCTTC CASTPSREGYGYTF
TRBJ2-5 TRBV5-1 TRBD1 TGCGCCAGCAGCCCCCGCCCCGGGACAGAAAAAGAGACCCAGTACTTC CASSPRPGTEKETQYF
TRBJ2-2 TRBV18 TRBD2 TGTGCCAGCTCACAAACTAGCGCCAAGAACACCGGGGAGCTGTTTTTT CASSQTSAKNTGELFF
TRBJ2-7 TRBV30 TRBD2 TGTGCCTGCGGGGGGAGGTACGAGCAGTACTTC CACGGRYEQYF
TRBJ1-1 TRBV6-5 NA TGTGCCAGCAGGATTACAGAGAACACTGAAGCTTTCTTT CASRITENTEAFF
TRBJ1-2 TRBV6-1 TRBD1 TGTGCCAGCAGTGGACAGGGTGGCCTAAATCGTGGCTACACCTTC CASSGQGGLNRGYTF
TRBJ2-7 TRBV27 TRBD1 TGTGCCAGCAGCCTGGACAGGTATACCTACGAGCAGTACTTC CASSLDRYTYEQYF
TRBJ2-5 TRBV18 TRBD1 TGTGCCAGCTCAAGGGACAGAGACATACAAGAGACCCAGTACTTC CASSRDRDIQETQYF
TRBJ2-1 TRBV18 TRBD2 TGTGCCAGCTCACCACCGGGACTAGCGGGGTCCAATGAGCAGTTCTTC CASSPPGLAGSNEQFF
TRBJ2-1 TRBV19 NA TGTGCCAGTAGGGAGGGACTCACCTACAATGAGCAGTTCTTC CASREGLTYNEQFF
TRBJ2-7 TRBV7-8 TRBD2 TGTGCCAGCAGCTTAGGGAAAGCGGGAGGGCCTCCCTACGAGCAGTACTTC CASSLGKAGGPPYEQYF
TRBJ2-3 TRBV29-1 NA TGCAGCGAAAGGGGGTTTAGCACAGATACGCAGTATTTT CSERGFSTDTQYF
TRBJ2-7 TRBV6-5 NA TGTGCCAGCACTAAAGGAGGTCGGAAAGACGAGCAGTACTTC CASTKGGRKDEQYF
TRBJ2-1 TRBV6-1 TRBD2 TGTGCCAGCAGTGAGGGGACTAGCGGCAATGAGCAGTTCTTC CASSEGTSGNEQFF
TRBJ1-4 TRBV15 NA TGTGCCACCAGCCCTGGGGGGTCTAATGAAAAACTGTTTTTT CATSPGGSNEKLFF
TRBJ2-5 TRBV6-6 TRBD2 TGTGCCAGCACTGGACAGACTAGCGGGCGAGAGACCCAGTACTTC CASTGQTSGRETQYF
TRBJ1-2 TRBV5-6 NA TGTGCTACCAGCTTGGAGGGAGGATGGGATAACCGGGCTCGTGGCTACACCTTC CATSLEGGWDNRARGYTF
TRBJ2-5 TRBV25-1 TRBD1 TGTGCCAGCAGCGGGACCGGGACAGGGCCCGAGACCCAGTACTTC CASSGTGTGPETQYF
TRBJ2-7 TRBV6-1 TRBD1 TGTGCCAGCGCCGGGACAGGGCCTTTTGGGCAGTACTTC CASAGTGPFGQYF
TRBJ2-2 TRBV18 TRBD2 TGTGCCAGCTCACCAAGAAGCGGGAGGAATGTCGGGGAGCTGTTTTTT CASSPRSGRNVGELFF
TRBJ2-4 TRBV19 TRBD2 TGTGCCAGTAGTATAGGTGAAGCGGGAGGGAACATTCAGTACTTC CASSIGEAGGNIQYF
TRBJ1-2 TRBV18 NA TGTGCCAGCTCAAACAGGGATACCTATGGCTACACCTTC CASSNRDTYGYTF
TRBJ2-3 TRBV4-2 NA TGTGCCAGCAGCCAAGAAGGTGTAAGCGGGGATACGCAGTATTTT CASSQEGVSGDTQYF
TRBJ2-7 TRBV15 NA TGTGCCACCAGCAGAGATCCCAGTAACCCCTACGAGCAGTACTTC CATSRDPSNPYEQYF
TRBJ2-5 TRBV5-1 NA TGCGCCAGCAGCTTGGTGCCGGTCCAAGAGACCCAGTACTTC CASSLVPVQETQYF
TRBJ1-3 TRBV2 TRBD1 TGTGCCAGCAGTCCGACAGGGGCCTCTGGAAACACCATATATTTT CASSPTGASGNTIYF